This is a list of T cell receptor beta chains from one sample in a study of control samples from healthy donors and cancer patients. Clones were sequenced by immunoSEQ multiplex PCR, and TCRdb holds only the in-frame ones, with some missing. The sample lists 100,000 to 150,000 clones; 92% were seen once. The sample taken for sequencing was PBMCs. These receptors all come from a man older than 75 with head and neck cancer. The CDR3 runs from the conserved cysteine through the conserved F or W. The D gene is left open where the match is weak. Clone size is shown for a subset of rows, as once, few, many or a class of expanded clone.

clone_size,j_call,v_call,d_call,cdr3_length,cdr3_nt,cdr3_aa
-,TRBJ1-6,TRBV12-1,-,17,-,CASSWGQGSSYNSPLHF
few,TRBJ1-5,TRBV30,-,14,TGTGCCTGGAACATGGGTCATAGCAATCAGCCCCAGCATTTT,CAWNMGHSNQPQHF
-,TRBJ2-7,TRBV30,-,13,TGTGCCTGGAGGATCAGGGGCTCCTACGAGCAGTACTTC,CAWRIRGSYEQYF
-,TRBJ2-7,TRBV6-5,TRBD1,14,TGTGCCAGCAGCGCAGACGGACAGGGCTACGAGCAGTACTTC,CASSADGQGYEQYF
-,TRBJ1-2,TRBV27,TRBD1,15,TGTGCCAGCAGTCAGGGAACGGGACAGATCTATGGCTACACCTTC,CASSQGTGQIYGYTF
-,TRBJ2-3,TRBV5-4,-,13,TGTGCCAGCAGTTCTGACTCCACAGATACGCAGTATTTT,CASSSDSTDTQYF
-,TRBJ1-2,TRBV12-3/TRBV12-4,-,13,TGTGCCAGCAGCCCGAGGAACGTGGGAGGCTACACCTTC,CASSPRNVGGYTF
-,TRBJ2-5,TRBV25-1,-,12,TGTGCCAGCAGTGAGCCCGAGGAGACCCAGTACTTC,CASSEPEETQYF
-,TRBJ2-5,TRBV29-1,-,12,TGCAGCGTTGTTCGGGCGCAAGAGACCCAGTACTTC,CSVVRAQETQYF
-,TRBJ1-1,TRBV5-6,-,14,-,CASSSSGTRSVSFF